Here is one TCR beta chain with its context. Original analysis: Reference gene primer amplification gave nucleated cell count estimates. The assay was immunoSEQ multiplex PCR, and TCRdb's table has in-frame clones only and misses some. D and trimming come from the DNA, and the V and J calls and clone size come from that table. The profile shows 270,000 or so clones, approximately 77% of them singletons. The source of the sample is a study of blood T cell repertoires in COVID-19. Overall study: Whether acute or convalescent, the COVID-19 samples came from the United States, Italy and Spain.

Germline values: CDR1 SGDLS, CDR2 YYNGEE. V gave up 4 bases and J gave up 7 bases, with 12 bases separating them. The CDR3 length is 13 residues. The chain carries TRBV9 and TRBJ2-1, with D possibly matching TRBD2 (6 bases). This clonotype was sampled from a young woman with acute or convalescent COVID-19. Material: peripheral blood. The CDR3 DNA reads TGTGCCAGCAGCATCTCACGGGGGAATGAGCAGTTCTTC. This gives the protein CASSISRGNEQFF.